The clone carrying this T cell receptor (beta chain) was observed a few times. These data are taken from a study of blood T cell repertoires in COVID-19. CDR1 is SGHAT and CDR2 is FQNNGV in the germline V gene. Trimming pared 3 bases from V and 3 bases from J, leaving 15 bases between. This CDR3 contains 16 residues. Data came from immunoSEQ multiplex PCR; TCRdb stores just in-frame clones and leaves some out. The sample lists some 41,000 clones; around 83% were seen once. The gene calls are TRBV11-2 and TRBJ1-3, with D perhaps TRBD1 (6 bases). The sequenced sample was peripheral blood. The sequence derives from a woman older than 75 with active or convalescent COVID-19. In DNA, the CDR3 is TGTGCCAGCAGCTTCTCTCTACAGGGCGTTGGAAACACCATATATTTT. It specifies CASSFSLQGVGNTIYF.